The present T cell receptor beta chain was sequenced within a study of response to subunit inactivated influenza vaccine. TCRdb reanalysed the RT-PCR reads using MiXCR and keeps one entry per CDR3 protein. The sample has about 520,000 distinct CDR3 sequences, 7.2% seen once. This CDR3 has 14 residues. Trimming removed 1 base from V and 6 bases from J; junction bases left unmatched: 2. Study-wide results and limits: Each seasonal influenza vaccination recruits few new T cells, the authors suggested.

This clonotype was seen many times. Its antigen is still unknown. This chain joins TRBV12-3 or TRBV12-4 and TRBJ2-7; 11 nucleotides match TRBD1. The source was PBMCs from blood, collected less than 30 months after vaccination. The source of this sequence is a man in his fifties or sixties who received an inactivated influenza vaccine. The CDR3 sequence is CASSLVGTGGEQYF. CDR3 sequence (DNA): TGTGCCAGCAGTTTAGTCGGGACAGGGGGCGAGCAGTACTTC.